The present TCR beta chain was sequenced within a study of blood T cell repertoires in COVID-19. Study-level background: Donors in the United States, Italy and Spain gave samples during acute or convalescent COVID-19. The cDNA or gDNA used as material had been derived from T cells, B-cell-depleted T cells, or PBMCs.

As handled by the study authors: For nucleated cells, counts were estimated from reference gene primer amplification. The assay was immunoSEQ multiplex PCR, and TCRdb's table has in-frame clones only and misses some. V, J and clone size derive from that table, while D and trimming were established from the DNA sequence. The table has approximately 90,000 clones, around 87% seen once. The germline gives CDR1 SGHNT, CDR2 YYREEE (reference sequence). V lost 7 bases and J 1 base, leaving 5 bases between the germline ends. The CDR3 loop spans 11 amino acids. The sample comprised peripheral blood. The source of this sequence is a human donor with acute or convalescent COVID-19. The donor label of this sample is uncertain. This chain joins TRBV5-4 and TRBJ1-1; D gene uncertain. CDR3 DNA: TGTGCCAGCTCATCGAACACTGAAGCTTTCTTT. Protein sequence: CASSSNTEAFF.